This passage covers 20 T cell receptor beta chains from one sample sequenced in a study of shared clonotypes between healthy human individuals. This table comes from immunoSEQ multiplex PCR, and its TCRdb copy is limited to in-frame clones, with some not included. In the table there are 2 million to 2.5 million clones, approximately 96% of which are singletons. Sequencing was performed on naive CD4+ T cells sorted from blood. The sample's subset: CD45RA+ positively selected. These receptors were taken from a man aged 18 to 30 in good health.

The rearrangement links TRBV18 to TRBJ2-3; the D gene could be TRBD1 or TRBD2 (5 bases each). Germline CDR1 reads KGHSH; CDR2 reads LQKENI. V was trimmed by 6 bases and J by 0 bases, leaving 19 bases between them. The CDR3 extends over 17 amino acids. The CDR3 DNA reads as TGTGCCAGCTCTCGTTCCTTGGGGGAACTTAGCACAGATACGCAGTATTTT. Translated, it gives CASSRSLGELSTDTQYF.

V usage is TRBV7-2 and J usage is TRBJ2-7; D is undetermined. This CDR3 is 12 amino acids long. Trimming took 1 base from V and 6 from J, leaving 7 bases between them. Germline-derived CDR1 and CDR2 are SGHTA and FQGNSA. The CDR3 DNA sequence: TGTGCCAGCAGCTTAGAATGGTCCGAGCAGTACTTC. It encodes CASSLEWSEQYF. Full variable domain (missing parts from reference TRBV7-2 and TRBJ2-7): GAGVSQSPSNKVTEKGKDVELRCDPISGHTALYWYRQSLGQGLEFLIYFQGNSAPDKSGLPSDRFSAERTGGSVSTLTIQRTQQEDSAVYLCASSLEWSEQYFGPGTRLTVT.

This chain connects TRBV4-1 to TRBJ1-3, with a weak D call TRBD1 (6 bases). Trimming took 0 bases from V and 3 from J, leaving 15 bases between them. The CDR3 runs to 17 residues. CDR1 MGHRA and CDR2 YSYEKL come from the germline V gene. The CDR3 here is CASSQDWAGAYGNTIYF. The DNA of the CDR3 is TGCGCCAGCAGCCAAGACTGGGCAGGGGCGTATGGAAACACCATATATTTT.

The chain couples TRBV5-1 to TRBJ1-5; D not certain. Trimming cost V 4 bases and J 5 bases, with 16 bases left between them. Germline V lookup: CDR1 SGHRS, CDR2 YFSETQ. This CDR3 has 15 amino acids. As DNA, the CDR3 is TGCGCCAGCAGCATTACTGGTTCCTGGGATCAGCCCCAGCATTTT. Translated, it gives CASSITGSWDQPQHF.

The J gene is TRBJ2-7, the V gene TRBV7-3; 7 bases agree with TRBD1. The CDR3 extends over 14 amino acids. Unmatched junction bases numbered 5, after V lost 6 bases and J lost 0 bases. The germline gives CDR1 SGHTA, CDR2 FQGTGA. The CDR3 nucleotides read TGTGCCAGCAGTGGACAGGTAAGCTCCTACGAGCAGTACTTC. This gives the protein CASSGQVSSYEQYF.

The CDR3 sequence is CASSPPTGTNTEAFF. DNA of the CDR3: TGTGCCAGCAGCCCTCCGACAGGGACGAACACTGAAGCTTTCTTT. The chain uses TRBV7-9 and TRBJ1-1; 7 bases are shared with TRBD1. Germline CDR1 and CDR2: SEHNR and FQNEAQ (reference sequence). There are 15 residues in the CDR3. With V trimmed by 5 bases and J by 1 base, 7 bases remained unmatched.

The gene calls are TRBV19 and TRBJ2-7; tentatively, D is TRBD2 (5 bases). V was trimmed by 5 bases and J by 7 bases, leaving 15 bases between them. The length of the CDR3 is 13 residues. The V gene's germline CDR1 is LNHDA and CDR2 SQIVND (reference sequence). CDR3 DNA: TGTGCCAGTAGTCGAGGGATGGCCACTGAGCAGTACTTC. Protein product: CASSRGMATEQYF.

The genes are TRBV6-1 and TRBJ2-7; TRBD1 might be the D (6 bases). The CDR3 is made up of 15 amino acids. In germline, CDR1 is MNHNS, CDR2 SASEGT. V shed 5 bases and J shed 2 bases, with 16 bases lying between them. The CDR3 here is CASSRDPAGAYEQYF. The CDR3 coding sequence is TGTGCCAGCAGTCGGGACCCCGCAGGGGCCTACGAGCAGTACTTC.

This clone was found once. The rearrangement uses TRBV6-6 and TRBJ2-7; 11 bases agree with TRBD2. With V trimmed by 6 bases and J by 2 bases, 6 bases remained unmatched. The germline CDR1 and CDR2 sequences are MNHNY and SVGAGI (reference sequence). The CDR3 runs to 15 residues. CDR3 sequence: CASSSGTSGPYEQYF. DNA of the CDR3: TGTGCCAGCAGCTCCGGGACTAGCGGCCCCTACGAGCAGTACTTC.

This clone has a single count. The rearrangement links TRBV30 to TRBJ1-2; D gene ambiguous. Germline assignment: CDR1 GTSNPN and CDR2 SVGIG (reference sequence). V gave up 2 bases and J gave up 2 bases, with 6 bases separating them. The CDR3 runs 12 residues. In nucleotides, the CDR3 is TGTGCCTGGAGTTTTAAAAACTATGGCTACACCTTC. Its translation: CAWSFKNYGYTF.

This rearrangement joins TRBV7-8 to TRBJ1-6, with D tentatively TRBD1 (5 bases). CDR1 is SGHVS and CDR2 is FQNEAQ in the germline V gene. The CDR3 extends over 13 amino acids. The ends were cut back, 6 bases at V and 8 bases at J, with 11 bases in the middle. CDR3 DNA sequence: TGTGCCAGCAGGCAGGGAGGAGATTCACCCCTCCACTTT. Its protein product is CASRQGGDSPLHF.

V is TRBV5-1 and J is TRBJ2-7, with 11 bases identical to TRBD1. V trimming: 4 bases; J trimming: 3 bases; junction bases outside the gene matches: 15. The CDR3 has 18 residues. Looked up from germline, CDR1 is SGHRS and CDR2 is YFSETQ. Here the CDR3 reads CASSTPGQGEQDYYEQYF. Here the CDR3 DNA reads TGCGCCAGCAGCACTCCGGGACAGGGGGAACAGGACTACTACGAGCAGTACTTC.

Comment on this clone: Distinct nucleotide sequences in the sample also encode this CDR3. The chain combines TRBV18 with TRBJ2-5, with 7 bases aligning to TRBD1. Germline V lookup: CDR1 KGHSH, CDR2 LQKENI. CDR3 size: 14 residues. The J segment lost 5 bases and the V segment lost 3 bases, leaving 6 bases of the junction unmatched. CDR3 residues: CASSPRGGAETQYF. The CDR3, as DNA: TGTGCCAGCTCACCTCGAGGGGGCGCGGAGACCCAGTACTTC.

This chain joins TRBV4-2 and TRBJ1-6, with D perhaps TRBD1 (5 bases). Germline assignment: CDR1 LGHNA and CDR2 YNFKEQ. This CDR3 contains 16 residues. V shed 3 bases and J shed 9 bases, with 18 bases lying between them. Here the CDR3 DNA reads TGTGCCAGCAGCCAGCTCCCGGGGCTACAGGCTTCACCCCTCCACTTT. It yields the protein CASSQLPGLQASPLHF.

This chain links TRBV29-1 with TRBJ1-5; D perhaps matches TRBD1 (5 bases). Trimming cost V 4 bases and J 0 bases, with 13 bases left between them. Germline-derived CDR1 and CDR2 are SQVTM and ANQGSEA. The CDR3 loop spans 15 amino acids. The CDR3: CSVVIGGGSNQPQHF. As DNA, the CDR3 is TGCAGCGTTGTAATCGGTGGGGGTAGCAATCAGCCCCAGCATTTT.

In nucleotides, the CDR3 is TGTGCCAGTAGTATTTTCGGGGGCACCGGGGAGCTGTTTTTT. Translated: CASSIFGGTGELFF. This chain connects TRBV19 to TRBJ2-2; the D gene is possibly TRBD2 (6 bases). In germline, CDR1 is LNHDA, CDR2 SQIVND (reference sequence). The CDR3 sequence is 14 residues long. V was clipped by 3 bases and J by 4 bases, with 9 bases between them.

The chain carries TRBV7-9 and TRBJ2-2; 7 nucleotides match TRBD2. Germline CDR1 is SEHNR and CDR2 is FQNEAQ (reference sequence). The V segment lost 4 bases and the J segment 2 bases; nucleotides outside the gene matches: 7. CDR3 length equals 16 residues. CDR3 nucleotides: TGTGCCAGCAGCTCCCCAGCTAGCGGAAACACCGGGGAGCTGTTTTTT. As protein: CASSSPASGNTGELFF.

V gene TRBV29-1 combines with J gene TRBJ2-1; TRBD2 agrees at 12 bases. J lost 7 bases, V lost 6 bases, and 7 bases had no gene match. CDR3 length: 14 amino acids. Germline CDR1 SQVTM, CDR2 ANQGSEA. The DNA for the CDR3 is TGCAGCGTCGGGGCGGGACTAGCGGGTAATGAGCAGTTCTTC. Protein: CSVGAGLAGNEQFF.

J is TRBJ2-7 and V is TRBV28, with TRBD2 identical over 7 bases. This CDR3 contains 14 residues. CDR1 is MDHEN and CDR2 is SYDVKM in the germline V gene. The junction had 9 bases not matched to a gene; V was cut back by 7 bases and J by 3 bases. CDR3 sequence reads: CASTRDYVNYEQYF. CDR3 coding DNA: TGTGCCAGCACCCGGGACTATGTGAACTACGAGCAGTACTTC. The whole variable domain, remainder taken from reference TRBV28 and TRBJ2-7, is DVKVTQSSRYLVKRTGEKVFLECVQDMDHENMFWYRQDPGLGLRLIYFSYDVKMKEKGDIPEGYSVSREKKERFSLILESASTNQTSMYLCASTRDYVNYEQYFGPGTRLTVT.

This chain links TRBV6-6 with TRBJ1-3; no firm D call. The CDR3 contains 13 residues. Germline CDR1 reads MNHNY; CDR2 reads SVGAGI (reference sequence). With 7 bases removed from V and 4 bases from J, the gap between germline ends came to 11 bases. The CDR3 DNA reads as TGTGCCAGCACCCGTCAGTCAGGAAACACCATATATTTT. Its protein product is CASTRQSGNTIYF.